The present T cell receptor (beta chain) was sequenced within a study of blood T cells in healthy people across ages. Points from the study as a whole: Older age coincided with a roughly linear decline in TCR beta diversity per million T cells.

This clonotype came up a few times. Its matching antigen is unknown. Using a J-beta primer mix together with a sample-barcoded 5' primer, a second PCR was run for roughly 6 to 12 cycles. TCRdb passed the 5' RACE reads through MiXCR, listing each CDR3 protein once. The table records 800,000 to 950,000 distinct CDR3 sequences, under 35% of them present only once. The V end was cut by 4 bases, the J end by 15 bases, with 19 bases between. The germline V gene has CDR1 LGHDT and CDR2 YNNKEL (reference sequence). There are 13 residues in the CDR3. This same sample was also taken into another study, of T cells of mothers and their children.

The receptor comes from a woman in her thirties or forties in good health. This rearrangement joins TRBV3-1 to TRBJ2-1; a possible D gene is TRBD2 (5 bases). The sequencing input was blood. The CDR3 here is CASSPQSDLGLFF. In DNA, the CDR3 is TGTGCCAGCAGCCCCCAAAGTGACCTAGGACTGTTCTTC.